This T cell receptor (beta chain) was captured by sequencing in a study of CD8 T cells in ankylosing spondylitis. The germline V and J ends were trimmed by 3 bases and 6 bases, with 11 bases remaining between them. The CDR3 length is 13 residues. CDR1 and CDR2 from the germline V gene are ENHRY and SYGVKD. General study points: Blood of patients with ankylosing spondylitis appeared to be characterized by a TCR beta motif of eight or nine highly homologous variants. The authors found the disease-linked clones to be CD8+ and relatively rare in peripheral blood.

In its sample, this clonotype was seen many times. Its specificity is unknown. Each CDR3 protein gets one entry after TCRdb re-called the 5' RACE reads with MiXCR. The sample has around 210,000 distinct CDR3 sequences, 7.5% to 9.5% seen once. This rearrangement joins TRBV10-3 to TRBJ1-2, with D possibly being TRBD1 (5 bases). The source material was blood, either unsorted or a sorted T cell fraction (not recorded which). The TCR was taken from a female donor with ankylosing spondylitis or in good health (not recorded which). The CDR3 coding sequence is TGTGCCATCAGTGAATCGGGGGTAGATGGCTACACCTTC. As protein: CAISESGVDGYTF.